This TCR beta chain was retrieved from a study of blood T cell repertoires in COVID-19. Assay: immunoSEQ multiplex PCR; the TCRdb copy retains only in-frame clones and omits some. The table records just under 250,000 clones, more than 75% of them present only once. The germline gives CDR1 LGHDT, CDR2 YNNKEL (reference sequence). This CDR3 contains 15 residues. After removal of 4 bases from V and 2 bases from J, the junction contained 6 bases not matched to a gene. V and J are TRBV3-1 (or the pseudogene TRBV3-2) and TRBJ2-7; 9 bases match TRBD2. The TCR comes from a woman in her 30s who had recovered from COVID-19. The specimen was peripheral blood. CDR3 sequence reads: CASSRQPSGAYEQYF. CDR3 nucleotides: TGTGCCAGCAGCCGACAGCCTAGCGGGGCCTACGAGCAGTACTTC.